This T cell receptor beta chain stems from a study of cytomegalovirus exposure and HLA in healthy donors. Study overall: Roughly 80 million unique TCRs from HLA-typed donors made up an early data release. Study results and limitations: Researchers reported in a later analysis that a missense DCLRE1C variant was tied to TCR beta V- and J-gene trimming. When a later analysis was performed, an Asian-associated ancestry cluster reportedly had fewer N-insertions than the roughly 690-donor mean. The study dropped some indistinguishable V segments, TRBV6-2 and TRBV6-3 among them.

The PCR had 60 Vbeta and 13 Jbeta primers. Only in-frame clones appear in the TCRdb table, and some are missing; sequencing was by immunoSEQ multiplex PCR. The sample holds 100,000 to 150,000 clones, about 80% seen once. The CDR3 totals 16 residues. Per the germline V gene, CDR1 is SNHLY and CDR2 is FYNNEI. The V end was cut by 8 bases, the J end by 1 base, with 21 bases between. About this clone itself: Its specificity is unknown.

What was sequenced was PBMCs. The V and J genes are TRBV2 and TRBJ2-7, with D possibly matching TRBD2 (9 bases). The source of this sequence is a woman aged 45-65 years in good health and CMV-seronegative. CDR3 sequence: CASHSGGRTGSYEQYF. CDR3 DNA: TGTGCCAGCCATAGCGGGGGAAGGACAGGGTCCTACGAGCAGTACTTC.